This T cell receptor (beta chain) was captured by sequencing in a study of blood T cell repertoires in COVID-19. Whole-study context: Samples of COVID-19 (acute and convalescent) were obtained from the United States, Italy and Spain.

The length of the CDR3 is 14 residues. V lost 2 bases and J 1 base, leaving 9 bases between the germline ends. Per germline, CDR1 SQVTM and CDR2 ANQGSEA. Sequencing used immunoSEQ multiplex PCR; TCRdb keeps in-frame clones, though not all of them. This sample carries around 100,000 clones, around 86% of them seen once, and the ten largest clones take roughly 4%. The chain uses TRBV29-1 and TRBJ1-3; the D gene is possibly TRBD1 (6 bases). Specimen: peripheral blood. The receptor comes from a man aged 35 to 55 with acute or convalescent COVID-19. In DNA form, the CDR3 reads TGCAGCGTTGAACCCACAGGGTCTGGAAACACCATATATTTT. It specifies CSVEPTGSGNTIYF.